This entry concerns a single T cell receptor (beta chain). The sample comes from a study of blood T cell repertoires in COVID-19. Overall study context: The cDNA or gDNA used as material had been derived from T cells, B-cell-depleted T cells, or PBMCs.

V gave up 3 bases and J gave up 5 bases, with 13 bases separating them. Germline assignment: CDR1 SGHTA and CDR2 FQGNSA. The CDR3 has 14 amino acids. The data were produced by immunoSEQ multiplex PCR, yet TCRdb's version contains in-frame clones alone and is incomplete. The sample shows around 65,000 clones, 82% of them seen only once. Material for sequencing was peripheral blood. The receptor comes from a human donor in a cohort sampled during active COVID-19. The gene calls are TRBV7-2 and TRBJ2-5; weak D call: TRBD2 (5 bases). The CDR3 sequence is CASSFAVSGETQYF. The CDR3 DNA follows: TGTGCCAGCAGCTTTGCGGTATCGGGGGAGACCCAGTACTTC.